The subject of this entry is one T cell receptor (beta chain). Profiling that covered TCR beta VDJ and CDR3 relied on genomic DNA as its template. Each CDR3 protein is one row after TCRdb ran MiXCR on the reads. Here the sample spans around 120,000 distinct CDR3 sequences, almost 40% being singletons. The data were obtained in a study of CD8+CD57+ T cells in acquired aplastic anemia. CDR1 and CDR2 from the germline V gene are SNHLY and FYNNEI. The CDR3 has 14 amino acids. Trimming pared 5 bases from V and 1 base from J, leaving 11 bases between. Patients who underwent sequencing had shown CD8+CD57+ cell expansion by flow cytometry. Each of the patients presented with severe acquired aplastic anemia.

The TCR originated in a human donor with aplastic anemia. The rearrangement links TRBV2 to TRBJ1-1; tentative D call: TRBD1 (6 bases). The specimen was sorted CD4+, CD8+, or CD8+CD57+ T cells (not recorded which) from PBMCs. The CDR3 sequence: CASSSQGKNTEAFF. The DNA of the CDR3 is TGTGCCAGCAGTTCACAGGGTAAGAACACTGAAGCTTTCTTT.